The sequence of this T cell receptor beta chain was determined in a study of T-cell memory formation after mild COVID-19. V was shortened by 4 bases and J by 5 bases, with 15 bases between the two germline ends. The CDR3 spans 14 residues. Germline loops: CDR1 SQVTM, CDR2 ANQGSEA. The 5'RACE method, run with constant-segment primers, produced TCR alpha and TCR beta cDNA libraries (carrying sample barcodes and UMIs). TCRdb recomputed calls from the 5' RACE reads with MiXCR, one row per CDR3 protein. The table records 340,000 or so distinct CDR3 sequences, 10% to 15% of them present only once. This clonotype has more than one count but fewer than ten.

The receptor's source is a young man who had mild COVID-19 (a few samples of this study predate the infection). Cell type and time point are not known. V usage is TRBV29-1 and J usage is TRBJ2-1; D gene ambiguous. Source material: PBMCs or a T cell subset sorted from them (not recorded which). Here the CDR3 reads CSVVAILIDNEQFF. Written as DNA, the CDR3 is TGCAGCGTTGTGGCTATTCTGATAGACAATGAGCAGTTCTTC.